The 22 T cell receptor beta chains listed next were all sequenced from one sample in a study of T cells in Graves' hyperthyroidism and ophthalmopathy. RNA transcripts served as the template for amplifying TCR beta CDR3 regions. In the first-round RT-PCR of the TCR CDR3, the HTBI primer set was used. TCRdb processed the multiplex PCR reads anew with MiXCR; each CDR3 protein has one entry. The repertoire consists of 500,000 to 750,000 distinct CDR3 sequences, with 15% to 19% occurring once and the leading ten covering under 8%. Sequences were obtained from blood. The receptors here all came from a woman under 40 with Graves' hyperthyroidism.

This clonotype was seen many times. V usage is TRBV10-2 and J usage is TRBJ1-5; no firm D call. Trimming cost V 2 bases and J 0 bases, with 8 bases left between them. Germline V gene sequence: CDR1 WSHSY, CDR2 SAAADI. This CDR3 has 15 residues. The chain's CDR3 is CASSEEEYSNQPQHF. CDR3 DNA sequence: TGCGCCAGCAGTGAGGAAGAATATAGCAATCAGCCCCAGCATTTT.

This clonotype has at least ten counts. The genes are TRBV10-3 and TRBJ2-7; D is perhaps TRBD2 (6 bases). CDR3 length: 14 amino acids. Per the germline V gene, CDR1 is ENHRY and CDR2 is SYGVKD. Between the trimmed V and J ends, which lost 10 bases and 2 bases, there was a span of 18 bases. The CDR3 DNA reads as TGTGCCACGGCGCGCGGGGACTTTACCTACGAGCAGTACTTC. This sequence encodes CATARGDFTYEQYF.

This clonotype was counted a few times. The gene calls are TRBV29-1 and TRBJ1-5, with 8 bases aligning to TRBD1. This CDR3 spans 13 amino acids. Trimming took 1 base from V and 4 from J; bases not matched to a gene: 0. Per germline, CDR1 SQVTM and CDR2 ANQGSEA. The CDR3 loop is CSVEGTGNQPQHF. The CDR3 DNA is TGCAGCGTTGAAGGGACAGGGAATCAGCCCCAGCATTTT.

This clonotype was observed a handful of times. V gene TRBV10-3 combines with J gene TRBJ2-1; tentatively, D is TRBD1 (5 bases). Between the trimmed V and J ends, which lost 7 bases and 6 bases, there was a span of 13 bases. The CDR3 loop spans 13 amino acids. Germline CDR1 ENHRY, CDR2 SYGVKD. The chain's CDR3 is CAIKGLQVNEQFF. CDR3 nucleotide sequence: TGTGCCATCAAAGGCCTACAGGTCAATGAGCAGTTCTTC.

The CDR3 region has the DNA TGTGCCACCGCGGTGGGACTAGCGGGAGGAAGTGAGCAGTTCTTC. Its translation: CATAVGLAGGSEQFF. The chain is built from TRBV10-3 and TRBJ2-1, with 15 bases fitting TRBD2. With 10 bases clipped from V and 9 bases from J, the junction kept 10 bases outside the gene matches. CDR1 is ENHRY and CDR2 is SYGVKD in the germline V gene. The CDR3 has 15 residues.

This clonotype occurred many times. The chain links TRBV5-1 to TRBJ1-3; D possibly corresponds to TRBD1 (5 bases). V lost 4 bases to trimming and J lost 0 bases, with 14 bases between them. The CDR3 loop spans 16 amino acids. Germline CDR1 and CDR2: SGHRS and YFSETQ. The CDR3, as DNA: TGCGCCAGCAGCAAGGAAGGGGCAAACTCTGGAAACACCATATATTTT. Its protein product is CASSKEGANSGNTIYF.

This clonotype was found many times. V and J are TRBV30 and TRBJ2-7; 8 bases are shared with TRBD2. Per germline, CDR1 GTSNPN and CDR2 SVGIG (reference sequence). Trimming removed 2 bases from V and 7 bases from J; junction bases left unmatched: 1. The CDR3 consists of 11 residues. CDR3 sequence reads: CAWSLAGEQYF. Written as DNA, the CDR3 is TGTGCCTGGAGTTTAGCGGGAGAGCAGTACTTC.

In this sample, this clonotype turned up many times. This rearrangement joins TRBV6-5 to TRBJ1-1; D remains unclear. CDR1 MNHEY and CDR2 SVGAGI come from the germline V gene. The CDR3 covers 16 residues. The ends were cut back, 0 bases at V and 0 bases at J, with 11 bases in the middle. The CDR3 reads CASSYSAGDLNTEAFF. In nucleotides, the CDR3 is TGTGCCAGCAGTTACTCGGCAGGAGACCTGAACACTGAAGCTTTCTTT.

The CDR3 reads CASSDPGASYNEQFF. CDR3 DNA sequence: TGTGCCAGCAGTGATCCCGGGGCTTCCTACAATGAGCAGTTCTTC. The chain joins TRBV6-1 to TRBJ2-1; TRBD1 or TRBD2 may be the D gene (5 bases each). Germline lookup yields CDR1 MNHNS and CDR2 SASEGT. V was cut by 3 bases and J by 1 base, with 10 bases left in between. CDR3 length: 15 residues.

This clonotype appeared many times. The J gene is TRBJ2-1, the V gene TRBV28, with D possibly matching TRBD2 (5 bases). Trimming left V 3 bases short and J 10 bases short, with 16 bases between. CDR1 and CDR2 (germline): MDHEN, SYDVKM. The CDR3 spans 14 residues. As DNA, the CDR3 is TGTGCCAGCAGTTTGGCCGACTGGGAGATAGAGCAGTTCTTC. It codes for CASSLADWEIEQFF.

This clonotype came up many times. The chain links TRBV10-3 to TRBJ2-7, with a tentative D call TRBD2 (5 bases). V lost 7 bases and J lost 2, with 12 bases in between. From germline, CDR1 is ENHRY and CDR2 SYGVKD. This CDR3 spans 13 amino acids. The CDR3 sequence: CAIKASGTYEQYF. CDR3 in DNA: TGTGCCATCAAGGCCTCCGGGACCTACGAGCAGTACTTC.

The table lists this clonotype with many counts. The V call is TRBV28, the J call TRBJ2-3; 10 bases align to TRBD2. Germline CDR1 is MDHEN and CDR2 is SYDVKM. The CDR3 runs 15 residues. Trimming at V came to 7 bases and at J to 5 bases, leaving 9 bases not matched to a gene. In DNA, the CDR3 is TGTGCCAGCAATGGAGCGGGAGGGCCAAAAGATACGCAGTATTTT. Amino acids: CASNGAGGPKDTQYF. Using reference TRBV28 and TRBJ2-3 for the parts outside the CDR3, the full variable domain is DVKVTQSSRYLVKRTGEKVFLECVQDMDHENMFWYRQDPGLGLRLIYFSYDVKMKEKGDIPEGYSVSREKKERFSLILESASTNQTSMYLCASNGAGGPKDTQYFGPGTRLTVL.

This clonotype was seen at least ten times. The J gene is TRBJ2-2, the V gene TRBV24-1; 12 bases match TRBD2. The germline V gene has CDR1 KGHDR and CDR2 SFDVKD. The CDR3 consists of 20 residues. The ends lost 7 bases at V and 1 base at J; junction bases unmatched: 15. The CDR3 DNA reads TGTGCCACCAGCCCCTCAGGACTAGCGGGAAGGAATCGGAACACCGGGGAGCTGTTTTTT. Translated: CATSPSGLAGRNRNTGELFF.

The V gene is TRBV7-9, the J gene TRBJ2-3, with D possibly called TRBD1 or TRBD2 (5 bases each). This CDR3 contains 16 residues. The germline V gene has CDR1 SEHNR and CDR2 FQNEAQ (reference sequence). The V gene lost 8 bases and the J gene lost 2 bases, with 20 bases spanning the gap. The CDR3 is CASSPQAGTDTDTQYF. CDR3 coding DNA: TGTGCCAGCTCACCACAGGCAGGGACCGACACAGATACGCAGTATTTT. The variable domain in full, with the rest retrieved from reference TRBV7-9 and TRBJ2-3, is DTGVSQNPRHKITKRGQNVTFRCDPISEHNRLYWYRQTLGQGPEFLTYFQNEAQLEKSRLLSDRFSAERPKGSFSTLEIQRTEQGDSAMYLCASSPQAGTDTDTQYFGPGTRLTVL.

With respect to this clonotype: At one of its ends the junction is not consistent with the germline gene, which may arise from a read error. J is TRBJ1-2 and V is TRBV5-1; D is undetermined. The CDR3 spans 13 residues. From germline, CDR1 is SGHRS and CDR2 YFSETQ. CDR3 DNA sequence: TGTGCCAGCAGCTCGACGGACAACTATGGCTACACCTTC. Residues: CASSSTDNYGYTF.

In its sample, this clonotype was seen a few times. V gene TRBV20-1 combines with J gene TRBJ2-1; 9 bases line up with TRBD2. The CDR3 is made up of 16 amino acids. Trimming removed 0 bases from V and 2 bases from J; junction bases left unmatched: 5. Germline CDR1 DFQATT, CDR2 SNEGSKA (reference sequence). CDR3 coding DNA: TGCAGTGCTAGAGATCTTAGCGGGAGTGCCTACAATGAGCAGTTCTTC. Protein sequence: CSARDLSGSAYNEQFF.

This clonotype showed up many times. CDR3 sequence (DNA): TGTGCCAGCAGTCGCGCCCCCTCTGGGGCCAACGTCCTGACTTTC. It translates to CASSRAPSGANVLTF. This rearrangement joins TRBV6-1 to TRBJ2-6; D remains ambiguous. The V end lost 5 bases, the J end lost 0 bases, and 8 bases lay between the germline ends. Germline loops: CDR1 MNHNS, CDR2 SASEGT. The CDR3 runs to 15 residues.

This clonotype occurred many times. The CDR3 protein is CASSTDGSSYNEQFF. The CDR3 DNA sequence: TGTGCCAGCAGCACGGACGGTAGCTCCTACAATGAGCAGTTCTTC. The genes are TRBV7-9 and TRBJ2-1; D remains ambiguous. Per germline, CDR1 SEHNR and CDR2 FQNEAQ (reference sequence). CDR3 length: 15 residues. Trimming removed 5 bases at V and 0 bases at J, with 11 bases between.

CDR3 bases: TGTGCCAGCAGGGAAATCAGGGGGGGAGAGACCCAGTACTTC. Protein: CASREIRGGETQYF. The chain couples TRBV28 to TRBJ2-5; TRBD1 or TRBD2 may be the D gene (7 bases each). V was clipped by 6 bases and J by 4 bases, with 15 bases between them. The CDR3 runs to 14 residues. From germline, CDR1 is MDHEN and CDR2 SYDVKM. The full variable domain, its missing parts supplied by reference TRBV28 and TRBJ2-5, is DVKVTQSSRYLVKRTGEKVFLECVQDMDHENMFWYRQDPGLGLRLIYFSYDVKMKEKGDIPEGYSVSREKKERFSLILESASTNQTSMYLCASREIRGGETQYFGPGTRLLVL.

The chain joins TRBV5-1 to TRBJ2-7, with 10 bases lining up with TRBD1. The J segment lost 2 bases and the V segment lost 3 bases, leaving 5 bases of the junction unmatched. This CDR3 is built from 15 residues. The germline V gene encodes CDR1 SGHRS and CDR2 YFSETQ. CDR3 sequence reads: CASSSGGTGAYEQYF. As DNA, the CDR3 is TGCGCCAGCAGCTCCGGAGGGACAGGGGCCTACGAGCAGTACTTC. The variable domain in full, completed from reference TRBV5-1 and TRBJ2-7, reads KAGVTQTPRYLIKTRGQQVTLSCSPISGHRSVSWYQQTPGQGLQFLFEYFSETQRNKGNFPGRFSGRQFSNSRSEMNVSTLELGDSALYLCASSSGGTGAYEQYFGPGTRLTVT.

This clonotype was observed a handful of times. This rearrangement joins TRBV12-5 to TRBJ2-7, with TRBD1 matching over 10 bases. The germline CDR1 and CDR2 sequences are LGHNT and FRNRAP. This CDR3 comprises 17 residues. Trimming removed 2 bases from V and 5 bases from J; junction bases left unmatched: 12. The chain's CDR3 is CASGLIDPRDRGHEQYF. DNA of the CDR3: TGTGCTAGTGGTTTGATTGACCCCCGGGACAGGGGCCACGAGCAGTACTTC.

This clonotype turned up a few times. The gene calls are TRBV6-2 or TRBV6-3 and TRBJ2-7, with TRBD1 matching over 7 bases. Germline assignment: CDR1 MNHEY and CDR2 SVGEGT. V was clipped by 2 bases and J by 0 bases; unmatched bases: 7. The CDR3 runs 16 residues. CDR3 residues: CASSYTQDRSSYEQYF. The CDR3, as DNA: TGTGCCAGCAGTTACACCCAGGACAGGAGCTCCTACGAGCAGTACTTC.